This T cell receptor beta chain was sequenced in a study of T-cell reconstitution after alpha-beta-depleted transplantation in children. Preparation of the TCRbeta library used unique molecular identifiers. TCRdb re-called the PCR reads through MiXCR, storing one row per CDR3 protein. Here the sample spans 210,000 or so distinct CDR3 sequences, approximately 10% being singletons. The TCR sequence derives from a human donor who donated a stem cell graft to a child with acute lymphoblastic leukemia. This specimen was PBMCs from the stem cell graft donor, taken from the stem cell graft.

In nucleotides, the CDR3 is TGTGCCATCAGTGGACAGGGGACCCCGTTGATGAAGGATACGCAGTATTTT. It translates to CAISGQGTPLMKDTQYF. This chain joins TRBV10-3 and TRBJ2-3, with TRBD1 matching 8 bases. CDR1 and CDR2 from the germline V gene are ENHRY and SYGVKD. The junction had 15 bases not matched to a gene; V was cut back by 4 bases and J by 6 bases. CDR3 size: 17 residues.